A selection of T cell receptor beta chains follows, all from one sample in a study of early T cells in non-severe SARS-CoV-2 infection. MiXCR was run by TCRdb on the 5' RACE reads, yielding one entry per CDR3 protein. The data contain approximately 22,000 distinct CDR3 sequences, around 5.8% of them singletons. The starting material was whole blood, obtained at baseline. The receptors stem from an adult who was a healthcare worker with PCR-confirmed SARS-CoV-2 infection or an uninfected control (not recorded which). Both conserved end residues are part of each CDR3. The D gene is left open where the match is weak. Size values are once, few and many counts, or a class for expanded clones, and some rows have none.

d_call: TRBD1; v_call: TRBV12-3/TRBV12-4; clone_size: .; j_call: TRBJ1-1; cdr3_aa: CASILSEGQVTEAFF; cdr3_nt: TGTGCCAGCATTCTTTCAGAGGGACAGGTCACTGAAGCTTTCTTT
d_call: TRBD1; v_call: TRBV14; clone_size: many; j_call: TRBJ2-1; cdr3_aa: CASSQVWTGYNEQFF; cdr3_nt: TGTGCCAGCAGCCAAGTTTGGACAGGGTACAATGAGCAGTTCTTC
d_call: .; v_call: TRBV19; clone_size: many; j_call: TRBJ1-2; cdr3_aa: CASSIDEGLGYTF; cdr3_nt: TGTGCCAGTAGTATAGACGAGGGGCTGGGCTACACCTTC
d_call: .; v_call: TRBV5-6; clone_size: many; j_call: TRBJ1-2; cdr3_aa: CASSLWGYGYTF; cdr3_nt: TGTGCCAGCAGCTTGTGGGGCTATGGCTACACCTTC
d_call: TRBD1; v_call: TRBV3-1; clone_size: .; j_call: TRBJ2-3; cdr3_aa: CASSQGTGDTQYF; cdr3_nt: TGTGCCAGCAGCCAAGGGACAGGGGATACGCAGTATTTT
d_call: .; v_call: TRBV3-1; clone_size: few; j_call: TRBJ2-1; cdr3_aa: CASSQDTTPANEQFF; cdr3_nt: TGTGCCAGCAGCCAAGATACCACTCCGGCGAATGAGCAGTTCTTC
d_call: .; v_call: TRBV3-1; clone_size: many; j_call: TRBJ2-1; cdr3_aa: CASSQDPGSAEQFF; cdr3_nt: TGTGCCAGCAGCCAAGACCCGGGTTCGGCTGAGCAGTTCTTC
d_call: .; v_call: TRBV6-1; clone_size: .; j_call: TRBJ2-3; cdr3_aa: CASSLTLKGDSTDTQYF; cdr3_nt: TGTGCCAGCAGCCTCACCTTAAAAGGGGATAGCACAGATACGCAGTATTTT
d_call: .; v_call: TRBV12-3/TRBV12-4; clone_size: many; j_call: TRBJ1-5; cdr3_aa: CASSPPRAGNQPQHF; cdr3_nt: TGTGCCAGCAGTCCCCCACGGGCAGGCAATCAGCCCCAGCATTTT
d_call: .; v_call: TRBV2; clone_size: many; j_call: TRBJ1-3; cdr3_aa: CASSPDLRNTIYF; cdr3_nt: TGTGCCAGCAGCCCGGACCTCCGTAACACCATATATTTT
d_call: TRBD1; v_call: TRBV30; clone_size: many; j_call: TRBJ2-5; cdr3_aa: CAWSSGQGVETQYF; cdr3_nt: TGTGCCTGGAGTTCCGGACAGGGAGTAGAGACCCAGTACTTC
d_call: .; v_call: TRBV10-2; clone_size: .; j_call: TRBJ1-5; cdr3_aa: CASSEGGQGQPQHF; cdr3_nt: TGCGCCAGCAGTGAAGGGGGGCAAGGACAGCCCCAGCATTTT
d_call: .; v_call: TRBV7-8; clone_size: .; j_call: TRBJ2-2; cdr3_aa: CASSLALGGTNTGELFF; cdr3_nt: TGTGCCAGCAGCTTAGCGCTCGGGGGCACGAACACCGGGGAGCTGTTTTTT
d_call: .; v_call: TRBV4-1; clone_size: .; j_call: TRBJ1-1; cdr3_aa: CASSQGRGGNTEAFF; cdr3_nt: TGCGCCAGCAGCCAAGGAAGGGGGGGAAACACTGAAGCTTTCTTT
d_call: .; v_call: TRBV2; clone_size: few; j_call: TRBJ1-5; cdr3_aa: CASSGDISQPQHF; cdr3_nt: TGTGCCAGCAGTGGGGACATATCCCAGCCCCAGCATTTT
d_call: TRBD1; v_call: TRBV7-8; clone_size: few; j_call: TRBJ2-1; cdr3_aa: CASSRGDRAYNEQFF; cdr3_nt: TGTGCCAGCAGCCGAGGGGACAGAGCCTACAATGAGCAGTTCTTC